The T cell receptor beta chain under discussion was sequenced for a study of blood T cells in healthy people across ages (dated by TCRdb to the mid-2010s). Some background on the complete study: Template switching captured roughly one uniquely barcoded TCR beta cDNA molecule per two T cells in model experiments. The donors were divided into four age groups: young (average approximately 16 years), middle-aged (almost 40), aged (under 70) and long-lived (about 84). Using the same blood draw, the study looked at two additional independent replicas of 1 million unique cDNA reads for two donors, one aged 18 to 30 and the other aged 80 or older. To avoid experimental bias, donors of different ages were spread randomly across the sequencing lanes. To track age-related changes in TCR beta repertoire diversity, the study relied on deep sequencing normalized with unique cDNA molecular identifiers. The full study reports these points: Observed TCR beta diversity per million T cells fell roughly linearly with age, and a significant reduction was already apparent by age roughly 40. The CMV infection status of donors was not known, potentially confounding age-related changes in expanded clonotypes. Compared with the aged group, the long-lived group had more naive CD4+ T cells, fewer expanded clones and increased TCR diversity, suggesting age selection. Estimates of total diversity based on one million sequenced T cells were considered lower bounds and underestimates. Observed TCR beta diversity correlated strongly with the percentage of naive T cells measured by flow cytometry. Because profiling used bulk unsorted PBMCs, naive and antigen-experienced compartments could not be compared conclusively.

Remarks on this clonotype: This clone's antigen is unknown. No base quality values were provided; no much bigger clone lies one nucleotide off.

Library preparation used 5' RACE. Sequencing relied on an Illumina HiSeq 2500. A second PCR of roughly 7 to 12 cycles was run with a J-beta primer mix and a sample-barcoded 5' primer. A unique molecular identifier was introduced onto each TCR beta cDNA molecule by a template-switch 5' adaptor carrying 12 random nucleotides. Each sample yielded at least 2.5 million CDR3-containing paired-end reads. All of the RNA was converted into first-strand cDNA using the Mint cDNA synthesis kit, with a TRBC-specific oligonucleotide serving as the primer. All cDNA was treated with uracil-DNA glycosylase and then went through a first 18-cycle PCR with the universal primers M1SS and BC2_uni_R. The study's own analysis went as follows. For normalization, 1 million high-quality reads, each with a distinct molecular identifier, were randomly selected from each sample. Reads with shared molecular identifiers were discarded instead of being binned into consensus sequences. CDR3 identification, clonotype clustering and error correction used MiTCR with a Q25 quality threshold and the strictest error-elimination algorithm. Lower-bound total TCR beta diversity was estimated with a nonparametric unseen species model using Euler transformation. Using fastp at Q25 and MiXCR, TCRdb reprocessed the public reads and kept productive beta chains. Every CDR3 protein is listed once, alongside the most common genes and DNA of its rows. The V and J calls were determined by TCRdb, not by the authors. A total of about a million distinct CDR3 sequences appear in this sample, roughly 48% of them only once. The ten most abundant clones make up around an eighth of the sample.

Donors were 35 to 40 systemically healthy Caucasian individuals from Russia aged roughly 6 to 100 years. Around 9.7 milliliters of peripheral blood were collected from each donor into EDTA-treated Vacutainer tubes. Ficoll-Paque density-gradient centrifugation was used to isolate PBMCs, with at least 6 million per sample. Total RNA was extracted from PBMCs with Trizol reagent, with at least 6 micrograms obtained per sample. For every donor, an aliquot of PBMCs went through flow cytometry to measure the percentages of naive CD45RAhigh/CD27high T cells. V and J lose 5 bases and 2 bases, and a span of 11 bases separates them. Measured from the cysteine to the phenylalanine, the CDR3 is 14 residues long. The only DNA kept is the CDR3, 42 bases in frame from the first base.

Sequenced: blood. The sequence was collected from a man aged 25-40 years in good health. The chain couples TRBV12-3 or TRBV12-4 to TRBJ2-3; the best D guess is TRBD1, with 6 bases matching. The CDR3: CASSLRGHTDTQYF. At the DNA level, the sequence is TGTGCCAGCAGTCTTAGGGGACACACAGATACGCAGTATTTT.